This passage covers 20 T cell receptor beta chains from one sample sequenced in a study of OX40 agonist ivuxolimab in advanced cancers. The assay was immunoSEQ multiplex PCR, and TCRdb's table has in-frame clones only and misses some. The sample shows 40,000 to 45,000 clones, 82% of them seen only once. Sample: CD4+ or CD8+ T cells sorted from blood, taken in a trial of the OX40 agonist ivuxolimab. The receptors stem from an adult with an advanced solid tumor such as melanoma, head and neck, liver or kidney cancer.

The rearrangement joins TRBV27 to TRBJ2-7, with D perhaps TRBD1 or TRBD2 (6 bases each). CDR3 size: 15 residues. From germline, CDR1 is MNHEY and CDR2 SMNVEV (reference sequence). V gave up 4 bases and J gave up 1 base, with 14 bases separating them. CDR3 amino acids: CASSWGAPKSYEQYF. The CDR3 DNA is TGTGCCAGCAGTTGGGGGGCGCCCAAATCCTACGAGCAGTACTTC.

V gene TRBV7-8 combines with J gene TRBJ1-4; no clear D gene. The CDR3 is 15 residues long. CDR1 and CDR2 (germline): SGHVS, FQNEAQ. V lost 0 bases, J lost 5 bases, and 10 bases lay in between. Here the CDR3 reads CASSLAQSTNEKLFF. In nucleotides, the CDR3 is TGTGCCAGCAGCTTAGCCCAGAGCACGAATGAAAAACTGTTTTTT.

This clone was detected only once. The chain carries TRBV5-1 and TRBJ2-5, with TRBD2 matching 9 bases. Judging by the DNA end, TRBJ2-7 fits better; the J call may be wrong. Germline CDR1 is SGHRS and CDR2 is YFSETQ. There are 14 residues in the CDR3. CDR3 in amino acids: CASKIGTSSTEQYF. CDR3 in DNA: TGCGCCAGCAAAATTGGGACTAGCAGTACCGAGCAGTACTTC.

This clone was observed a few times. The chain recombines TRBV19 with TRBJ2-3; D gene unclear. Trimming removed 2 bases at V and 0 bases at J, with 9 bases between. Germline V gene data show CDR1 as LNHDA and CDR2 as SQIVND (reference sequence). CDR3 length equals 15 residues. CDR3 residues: CASSISERSTDTQYF. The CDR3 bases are TGTGCCAGTAGTATAAGCGAGCGTAGCACAGATACGCAGTATTTT.

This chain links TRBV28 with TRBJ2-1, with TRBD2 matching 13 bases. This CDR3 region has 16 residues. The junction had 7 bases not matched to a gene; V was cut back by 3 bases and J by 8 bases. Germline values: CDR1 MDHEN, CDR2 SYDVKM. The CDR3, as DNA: TGTGCCAGCAGTTTTGCTGGACTAGCGGGAGCAGATGAGCAGTTCTTC. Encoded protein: CASSFAGLAGADEQFF.

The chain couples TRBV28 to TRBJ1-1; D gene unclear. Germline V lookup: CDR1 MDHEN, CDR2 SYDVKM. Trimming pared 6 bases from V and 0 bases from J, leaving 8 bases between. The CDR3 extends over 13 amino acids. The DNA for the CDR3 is TGTGCCAGCAGAAGAAGTATGAACACTGAAGCTTTCTTT. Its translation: CASRRSMNTEAFF. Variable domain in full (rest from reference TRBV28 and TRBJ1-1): DVKVTQSSRYLVKRTGEKVFLECVQDMDHENMFWYRQDPGLGLRLIYFSYDVKMKEKGDIPEGYSVSREKKERFSLILESASTNQTSMYLCASRRSMNTEAFFGQGTRLTVV.

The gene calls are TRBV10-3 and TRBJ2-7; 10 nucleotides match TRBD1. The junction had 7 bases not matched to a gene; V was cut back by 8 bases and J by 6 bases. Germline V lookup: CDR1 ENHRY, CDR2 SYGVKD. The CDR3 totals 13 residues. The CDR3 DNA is TGTGCCATCGGCGGAGGGACAGGGGTCGAGCAGTACTTC. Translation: CAIGGGTGVEQYF.

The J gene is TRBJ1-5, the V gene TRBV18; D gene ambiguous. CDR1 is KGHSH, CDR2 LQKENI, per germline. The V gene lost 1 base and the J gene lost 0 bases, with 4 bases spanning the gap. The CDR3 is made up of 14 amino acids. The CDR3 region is CASSPQNSNQPQHF. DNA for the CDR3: TGTGCCAGCTCACCACAGAATAGCAATCAGCCCCAGCATTTT.

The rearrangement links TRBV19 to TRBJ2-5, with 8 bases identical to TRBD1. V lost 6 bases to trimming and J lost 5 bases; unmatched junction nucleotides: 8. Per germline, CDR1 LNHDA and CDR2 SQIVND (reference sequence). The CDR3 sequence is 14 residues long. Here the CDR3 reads CASRTDRGAETQYF. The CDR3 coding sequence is TGTGCCAGTAGGACCGACAGGGGCGCCGAGACCCAGTACTTC.

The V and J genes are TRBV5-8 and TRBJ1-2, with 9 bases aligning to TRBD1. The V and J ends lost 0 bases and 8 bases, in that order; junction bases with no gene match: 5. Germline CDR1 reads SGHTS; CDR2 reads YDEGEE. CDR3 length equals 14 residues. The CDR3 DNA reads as TGTGCCAGCAGCTTGGAACAGGGGGCGGCCGGCTACACCTTC. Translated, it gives CASSLEQGAAGYTF.

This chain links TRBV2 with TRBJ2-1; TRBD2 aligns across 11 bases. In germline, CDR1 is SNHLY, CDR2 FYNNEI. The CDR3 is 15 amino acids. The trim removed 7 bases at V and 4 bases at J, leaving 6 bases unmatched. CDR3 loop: CASKRTSGLYNEQFF. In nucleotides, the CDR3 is TGTGCCAGCAAAAGGACTAGCGGGCTATACAATGAGCAGTTCTTC.

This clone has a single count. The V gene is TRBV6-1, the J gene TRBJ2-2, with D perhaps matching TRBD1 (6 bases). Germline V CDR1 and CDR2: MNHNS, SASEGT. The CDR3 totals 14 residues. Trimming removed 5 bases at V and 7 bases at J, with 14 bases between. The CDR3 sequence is CASSSTGNYGELFF. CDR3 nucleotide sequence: TGTGCCAGCAGTTCAACAGGGAACTACGGGGAGCTGTTTTTT.

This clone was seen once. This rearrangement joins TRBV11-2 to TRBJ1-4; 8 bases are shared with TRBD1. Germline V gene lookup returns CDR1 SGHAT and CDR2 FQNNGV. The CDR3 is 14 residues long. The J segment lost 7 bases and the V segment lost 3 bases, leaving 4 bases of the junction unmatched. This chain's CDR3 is CASSFGQGFEKLFF. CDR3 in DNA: TGTGCCAGCAGCTTTGGACAGGGTTTTGAAAAACTGTTTTTT.

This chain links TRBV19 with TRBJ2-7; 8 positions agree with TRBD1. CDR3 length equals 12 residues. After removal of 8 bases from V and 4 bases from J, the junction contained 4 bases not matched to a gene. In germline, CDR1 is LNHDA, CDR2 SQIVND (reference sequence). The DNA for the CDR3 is TGTGCCAGTCAGGGGGCGGGATACGAGCAGTACTTC. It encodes CASQGAGYEQYF.

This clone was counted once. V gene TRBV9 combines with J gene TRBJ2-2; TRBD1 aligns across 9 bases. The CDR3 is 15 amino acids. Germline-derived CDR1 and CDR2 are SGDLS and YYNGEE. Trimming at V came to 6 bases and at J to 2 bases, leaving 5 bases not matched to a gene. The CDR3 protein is CASTGQGQNTGELFF. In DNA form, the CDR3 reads TGTGCCAGCACAGGACAGGGGCAAAACACCGGGGAGCTGTTTTTT.

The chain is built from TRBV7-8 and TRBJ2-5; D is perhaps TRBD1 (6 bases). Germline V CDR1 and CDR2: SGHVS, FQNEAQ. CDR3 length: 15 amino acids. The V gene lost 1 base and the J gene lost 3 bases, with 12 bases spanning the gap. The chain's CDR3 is CASSLEAGVKETQYF. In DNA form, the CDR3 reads TGTGCCAGCAGCTTAGAAGCAGGGGTAAAAGAGACCCAGTACTTC.

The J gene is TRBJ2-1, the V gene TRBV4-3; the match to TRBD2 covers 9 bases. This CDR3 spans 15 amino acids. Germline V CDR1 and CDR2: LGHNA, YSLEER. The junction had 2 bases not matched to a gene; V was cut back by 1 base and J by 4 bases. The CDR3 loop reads CASSQALAGYNEQFF. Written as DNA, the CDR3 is TGCGCCAGCAGCCAAGCTCTAGCGGGGTACAATGAGCAGTTCTTC.

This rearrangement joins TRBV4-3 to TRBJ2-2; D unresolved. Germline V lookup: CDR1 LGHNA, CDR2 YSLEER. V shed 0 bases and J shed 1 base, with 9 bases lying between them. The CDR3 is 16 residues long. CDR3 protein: CASSQDKQQNTGELFF. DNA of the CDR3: TGCGCCAGCAGCCAAGATAAACAACAGAACACCGGGGAGCTGTTTTTT.

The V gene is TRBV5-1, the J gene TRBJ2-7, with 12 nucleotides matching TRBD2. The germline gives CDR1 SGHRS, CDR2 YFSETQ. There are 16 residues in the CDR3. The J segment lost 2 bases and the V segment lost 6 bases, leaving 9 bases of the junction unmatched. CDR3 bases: TGCGCCAGCACCATCGGACTAGCGGGGACAACCTACGAGCAGTACTTC. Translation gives CASTIGLAGTTYEQYF.

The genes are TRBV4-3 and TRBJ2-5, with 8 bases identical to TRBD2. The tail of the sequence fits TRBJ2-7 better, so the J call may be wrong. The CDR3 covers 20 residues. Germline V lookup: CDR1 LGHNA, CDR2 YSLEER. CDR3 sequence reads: CASSQAPPGAGGPAAGEQYF. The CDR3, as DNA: TGCGCCAGCAGCCAAGCTCCCCCCGGGGCGGGGGGCCCCGCGGCGGGCGAGCAGTACTTC.